Listed below are T cell receptor beta chains from one sample, sequenced in a study of CD8 T cells in Susac syndrome. MiXCR, run by TCRdb on the immunoSEQ multiplex PCR reads, gives a single entry per CDR3 protein. The sample has about 160,000 distinct CDR3 sequences; around 93% are singletons. Material for sequencing was CD4+ T cells from PBMCs. The receptors derive from a human donor in good health. The CDR3 runs from the conserved cysteine through the conserved F or W. A D gene is named only where the DNA matches it firmly. Rows give clone size only sometimes, using once, few, many, or a class for an expanded clone.

d_call	v_call	j_call	clone_size	cdr3_nt	cdr3_aa
NA	TRBV7-2	TRBJ2-5	once	TGTGCCAGCAGCCTCCGGACGGGCCGGGGGGCCCGGGAGACCCAGTACTTC	CASSLRTGRGARETQYF
TRBD1	TRBV4-1	TRBJ1-1	NA	TGCGCCAGCAGCCAAGTTTTGAACAGGGGAGATACTGAAGCTTTCTTT	CASSQVLNRGDTEAFF
NA	TRBV19	TRBJ2-5	NA	TGTGCCAGTAGTATGGGGGTTTTGGGAGAGACCCAGTACTTC	CASSMGVLGETQYF
TRBD2	TRBV12-3/TRBV12-4	TRBJ2-3	NA	TGTGCCAGCAGTTGGCTAGCGGGGGGCACAGATACGCAGTATTTT	CASSWLAGGTDTQYF
TRBD1	TRBV15	TRBJ1-5	NA	TGTGCCACCAGCGGAGACAGGGGACGGCCCCAGCATTTT	CATSGDRGRPQHF
NA	TRBV29-1	TRBJ2-7	NA	TGCAGCGTTGAGACGGGGATCGGGGCCGAGCAGTACTTC	CSVETGIGAEQYF
TRBD2	TRBV18	TRBJ2-7	NA	TGTGCCAGCTCACCAAGCGGGGGCGAGCAGTACTTC	CASSPSGGEQYF
NA	TRBV15	TRBJ1-4	NA	TGTGCCACCAGCAGAGATTCAGCCGCGGGAAAACTGTTTTTT	CATSRDSAAGKLFF
NA	TRBV11-2	TRBJ1-2	NA	TGTGCCAGCAGCATTAGCGACAGTAACTATGGCTACACCTTC	CASSISDSNYGYTF
NA	TRBV15	TRBJ1-5	once	TGTGCCACCAGCAGCGCCAACCCCGGCGGCAATCAGCCCCAGCATTTT	CATSSANPGGNQPQHF